This is a list of T cell receptor beta chains from one sample in a study of T cells in Graves' hyperthyroidism and ophthalmopathy. Each CDR3 protein gets one entry after TCRdb re-called the multiplex PCR reads with MiXCR. The sample carries almost 350,000 distinct CDR3 sequences, about a sixth recorded once. Sequenced material: blood. The receptors come from a middle-aged woman with Graves' ophthalmopathy. The CDR3 runs from the conserved cysteine through the conserved F or W. Each record gives: clone size, V gene, J gene, D gene, CDR3 protein, CDR3 DNA. The D gene is left open where the match is weak. Size is stated for part of the rows, as once, few or many counts, or as a class when the clone is expanded.

many	TRBV12-3/TRBV12-4	TRBJ2-5	-	CASSLQGTIQETQYF	TGTGCCAGCAGTTTACAGGGTACCATCCAAGAGACCCAGTACTTC
many	TRBV10-2	TRBJ2-2	-	CASSESVIRIQGGELFF	TGCGCCAGCAGTGAGTCAGTAATAAGGATACAAGGCGGGGAGCTGTTTTTT
many	TRBV6-1	TRBJ2-2	TRBD1	CASSRATGGNTGELFF	TGTGCCAGCAGCCGCGCGACAGGGGGCAACACCGGGGAGCTGTTTTTT
many	TRBV5-5	TRBJ1-2	-	CASSLTGSVDYGYTF	TGTGCCAGCAGCTTAACAGGGTCGGTTGACTATGGCTACACCTTC
many	TRBV2	TRBJ2-5	TRBD2	CARGTSGSQETQYF	TGTGCCAGGGGGACTAGCGGGAGTCAAGAGACCCAGTACTTC
many	TRBV12-3/TRBV12-4	TRBJ2-7	TRBD1	CASSPRQGKYEQYF	TGTGCCAGCAGTCCGCGACAGGGAAAATACGAGCAGTACTTC
many	TRBV6-2/TRBV6-3	TRBJ2-7	-	CASSLTEPWEQYF	TGTGCCAGCAGTTTAACAGAGCCCTGGGAGCAGTACTTC
few	TRBV6-1	TRBJ2-7	-	CASSELQGVNYEQYF	TGTGCCAGCAGTGAACTCCAGGGTGTCAACTACGAGCAGTACTTC
many	TRBV6-1	TRBJ2-2	TRBD2	CASSRLAGGAGELFF	TGTGCCAGCAGTAGACTAGCGGGAGGAGCCGGGGAGCTGTTTTTT
many	TRBV12-3/TRBV12-4	TRBJ1-1	-	CATQPDRNTEAFF	TGTGCCACCCAACCCGACAGGAACACTGAAGCTTTCTTT
many	TRBV20-1	TRBJ1-2	-	CSASGTTDRYGYTF	TGCAGTGCTAGCGGCACGACAGATCGATATGGCTACACCTTC
-	TRBV5-1	TRBJ2-2	-	CASSLEVLENTGELFF	TGCGCCAGCAGCTTGGAGGTCCTAGAAAACACCGGGGAGCTGTTTTTT
many	TRBV28	TRBJ2-5	TRBD1	CASSDREGETQYF	TGTGCCAGCAGCGACAGGGAAGGGGAGACCCAGTACTTC
-	TRBV12-3/TRBV12-4	TRBJ1-1	-	CAIISTVEASF	TGTGCCATCATCTCGACTGTAGAAGCTTCCTTT
many	TRBV28	TRBJ2-5	-	CASKGRALGETQYF	TGTGCCAGCAAAGGTCGGGCTTTGGGAGAGACCCAGTACTTC
few	TRBV7-2	TRBJ2-5	-	CASSINGGPGETQYF	TGTGCCAGCAGCATCAACGGGGGGCCGGGAGAGACCCAGTACTTC
many	TRBV6-5	TRBJ2-7	-	CASSYRAGSYEQYF	TGTGCCAGCAGCTACAGGGCCGGGTCCTACGAGCAGTACTTC
many	TRBV28	TRBJ2-7	TRBD2	CASTPWREDSYEQYF	TGTGCCAGCACCCCTTGGCGGGAGGACTCCTACGAGCAGTACTTC
many	TRBV28	TRBJ1-5	TRBD1	CASRLTGRSNQPQHF	TGTGCCAGCAGGTTGACAGGGCGGAGCAATCAGCCCCAGCATTTT
many	TRBV6-5	TRBJ1-1	-	CASRSRGRERTEAFF	TGTGCCAGCAGGTCTCGGGGACGGGAAAGAACTGAAGCTTTCTTT
-	TRBV12-3/TRBV12-4	TRBJ2-5	TRBD2	CASSRGLAGARETQYF	TGTGCCAGCAGCCGGGGACTAGCGGGAGCAAGGGAGACCCAGTACTTC
many	TRBV30	TRBJ2-5	TRBD2	CAWRGKGGETQYF	TGTGCCTGGAGGGGGAAGGGAGGGGAGACCCAGTACTTC
many	TRBV28	TRBJ2-6	TRBD1	CASSQPGQSGANVLTF	TGTGCCAGCAGTCAACCGGGACAGTCTGGGGCCAACGTCCTGACTTTC
many	TRBV30	TRBJ2-5	-	CAPHNRGQSYQGDGVETQYF	TGTGCCCCTCATAACCGGGGCCAGAGCTACCAGGGAGATGGGGTGGAGACCCAGTACTTC
many	TRBV28	TRBJ1-2	-	CASSLRDFSLYTF	TGTGCCAGCAGTCTCCGGGACTTTTCCCTTTACACCTTC
-	TRBV2	TRBJ2-5	TRBD1	CASNTGVQETQYF	TGTGCCAGCAACACAGGGGTCCAAGAGACCCAGTACTTC
many	TRBV9	TRBJ1-1	TRBD1	CASSPPTGGLDEAFF	TGTGCCAGCAGCCCACCGACAGGGGGCTTGGATGAAGCTTTCTTT
many	TRBV27	TRBJ2-7	TRBD2	CASSLSTLAGGYEQYF	TGTGCCAGCAGTTTATCCACACTAGCGGGAGGCTACGAGCAGTACTTC
-	TRBV3-1	TRBJ1-3	TRBD1	CASSHGLGQGENTIYF	TGTGCCAGCAGCCACGGACTGGGACAGGGAGAAAACACCATATATTTT
many	TRBV9	TRBJ2-2	TRBD1	CASSTGVSGGELFF	TGTGCCAGCAGCACAGGGGTATCGGGCGGGGAGCTGTTTTTT
-	TRBV6-5	TRBJ1-5	-	CASSHGPPWSNQPQHF	TGTGCCAGCAGTCACGGGCCCCCTTGGAGCAATCAGCCCCAGCATTTT
few	TRBV3-1	TRBJ1-1	-	CASSQAGFSWNTEAFF	TGTGCCAGCAGCCAAGCGGGGTTCTCCTGGAACACTGAAGCTTTCTTT
many	TRBV4-1	TRBJ1-1	TRBD1	CASSQFGQGDTEAFF	TGCGCCAGCAGCCAATTTGGACAGGGGGACACTGAAGCTTTCTTT
-	TRBV24-1	TRBJ2-2	TRBD1	CATSEAGTGEHTGELFF	TGTGCCACCAGTGAAGCCGGGACAGGGGAGCACACCGGGGAGCTGTTTTTT
many	TRBV27	TRBJ1-2	-	CASREQDRANYGYTF	TGTGCCAGCAGAGAACAGGATCGTGCTAACTATGGCTACACCTTC
many	TRBV6-5	TRBJ1-2	TRBD1	CASSQNPRGPYGYTF	TGTGCCAGCAGCCAGAACCCTAGGGGGCCCTATGGCTACACCTTC
many	TRBV6-2/TRBV6-3	TRBJ2-2	-	CASSYTTRTQRGGELFF	TGTGCCAGCAGTTACACCACTAGGACACAACGCGGCGGGGAGCTGTTTTTT
many	TRBV12-3/TRBV12-4	TRBJ2-7	TRBD2	CASSPGLAGGKYEQYF	TGTGCCAGCAGTCCGGGACTAGCGGGAGGCAAGTACGAGCAGTACTTC
-	TRBV20-1	TRBJ2-2	-	CSARERGDTGELSF	TGCAGTGCTAGAGAGAGAGGGGACACCGGGGAGCTGTCTTTT
-	TRBV6-1	TRBJ1-2	-	CASSPIGYIVGYTF	TGTGCCAGCAGCCCCATCGGTTACATCGTAGGCTACACCTTC
few	TRBV6-1	TRBJ1-2	-	CASSANRLGSNYGYTF	TGTGCCAGCAGTGCCAACCGGCTGGGCTCCAACTATGGCTACACCTTC
many	TRBV29-1	TRBJ2-7	-	CSVDSGNDYEQYF	TGCAGCGTTGATTCAGGGAATGACTACGAGCAGTACTTC
many	TRBV28	TRBJ2-7	TRBD1	CASSSLTGPYEQYF	TGTGCCAGCAGTTCTTTGACAGGGCCCTACGAGCAGTACTTC
many	TRBV5-1	TRBJ2-7	TRBD1	CASSWGTGISYEQYF	TGCGCCAGCAGCTGGGGGACAGGTATCTCCTACGAGCAGTACTTC
-	TRBV2	TRBJ2-7	-	CASAHYHPYEQYF	TGTGCCAGTGCTCACTACCACCCCTACGAGCAGTACTTC
many	TRBV28	TRBJ1-1	-	CASSLMGEGPNTEAFF	TGTGCCAGCAGTTTAATGGGGGAGGGGCCGAACACTGAAGCTTTCTTT
many	TRBV2	TRBJ1-2	TRBD1	CASTASRGRGGYTF	TGTGCCAGCACCGCTTCCAGGGGGCGGGGTGGCTACACCTTC
many	TRBV12-3/TRBV12-4	TRBJ2-7	-	CASSLGYSEDNEQYF	TGTGCCAGCAGTTTAGGGTACAGCGAGGATAACGAGCAGTACTTC
-	TRBV3-1	TRBJ2-2	-	CASSHLPTGELFF	TGTGCCAGCAGCCACTTGCCGACCGGGGAGCTGTTTTTT
-	TRBV7-3	TRBJ1-6	-	CASSSRTVNSPLHF	TGTGCCAGCAGCTCCCGGACAGTTAATTCACCCCTCCACTTT
many	TRBV30	TRBJ1-2	TRBD1	CAWSDVRGPGYTF	TGTGCCTGGAGTGATGTCAGGGGGCCTGGCTACACCTTC
-	TRBV5-1	TRBJ1-1	-	CASRLRNREAFF	TGCGCCAGCAGATTGAGAAATAGGGAAGCTTTCTTT
-	TRBV2	TRBJ1-1	TRBD1	CASNHRGGTEAFF	TGTGCCAGCAACCACAGGGGCGGCACTGAAGCTTTCTTT